These 7 T cell receptor beta chains originate from one sample sequenced in a study of T cell repertoires in cytomegalovirus infection. TCRdb re-called the reads with MiXCR, one entry per CDR3 protein. Among about 190,000 distinct CDR3 sequences listed, roughly 28% were seen once. The sequenced sample was PBMCs. These receptor sequences come from a human donor in good health (CMV status not recorded). Some clones in this sample may be carry-over from other donors' samples.

J is TRBJ1-2 and V is TRBV7-6, with D possibly TRBD1 on 6 matching bases. CDR1 and CDR2 (germline): SGHVS, FNYEAQ. CDR3 size: 14 residues. V dropped 0 bases and J dropped 4 bases, with 9 bases sitting between them. The CDR3 DNA follows: TGTGCCAGCAGCTTAGCTCTAGGGGGCTATGGCTACACCTTC. This sequence encodes CASSLALGGYGYTF.

The chain carries TRBV9 and TRBJ2-1, with 7 bases that match TRBD2. The J segment lost 2 bases and the V segment lost 7 bases, leaving 0 bases of the junction unmatched. This CDR3 is 12 amino acids long. Looked up from germline, CDR1 is SGDLS and CDR2 is YYNGEE. CDR3 residues: CASGGAYNEQFF. The CDR3 DNA reads TGTGCCAGCGGGGGGGCCTACAATGAGCAGTTCTTC.

This clonotype was counted only a few times. This rearrangement joins TRBV7-2 to TRBJ2-4; D uncertain. The germline V gene has CDR1 SGHTA and CDR2 FQGNSA. Between the trimmed V and J ends, which lost 1 base and 0 bases, there was a span of 10 bases. This CDR3 is 16 amino acids long. CDR3 sequence: CASSLETYLAKNIQYF. The CDR3 DNA sequence: TGTGCCAGCAGCTTAGAGACTTATCTAGCCAAAAACATTCAGTACTTC. The full variable domain, rest sourced from reference TRBV7-2 and TRBJ2-4, is GAGVSQSPSNKVTEKGKDVELRCDPISGHTALYWYRQSLGQGLEFLIYFQGNSAPDKSGLPSDRFSAERTGGSVSTLTIQRTQQEDSAVYLCASSLETYLAKNIQYFGAGTRLSVL.

The J gene is TRBJ2-7, the V gene TRBV4-1; D not resolved. The CDR3 totals 14 residues. CDR1 MGHRA and CDR2 YSYEKL come from the germline V gene. V lost 0 bases and J 3 bases, leaving 9 bases between the germline ends. The CDR3 reads CASSQEGFNYEQYF. The CDR3 region has the DNA TGCGCCAGCAGCCAAGAGGGGTTTAACTACGAGCAGTACTTC.

The chain has TRBV29-1 and TRBJ1-1; 9 nucleotides agree with TRBD1. CDR1 and CDR2 from the germline V gene are SQVTM and ANQGSEA. CDR3 size: 16 residues. V shed 3 bases and J 4 bases; nucleotides not matched to a gene: 12. CDR3 bases: TGCAGCGTTGACCCAGCCTTCCGACAGGGGGGCACTGAAGCTTTCTTT. It is translated as CSVDPAFRQGGTEAFF.

The chain joins TRBV5-1 to TRBJ2-1; 12 nucleotides line up with TRBD1. J was trimmed by 9 bases and V by 4 bases; bases with no gene match: 8. The CDR3 runs 15 residues. In germline, CDR1 is SGHRS, CDR2 YFSETQ. The CDR3 DNA is TGCGCCAGCAGCCTGGGACAGGGGGCGGGGGTTGAGCAGTTCTTC. Translating gives CASSLGQGAGVEQFF.

This chain links TRBV6-5 with TRBJ1-6; no clear D gene. V was pared by 6 bases and J by 9 bases, with 15 bases between. This CDR3 comprises 14 residues. Germline V gene data show CDR1 as MNHEY and CDR2 as SVGAGI. CDR3 nucleotide sequence: TGTGCCAGCAGGCTGAATTTTGGGCTTTCACCCCTCCACTTT. Protein product: CASRLNFGLSPLHF.